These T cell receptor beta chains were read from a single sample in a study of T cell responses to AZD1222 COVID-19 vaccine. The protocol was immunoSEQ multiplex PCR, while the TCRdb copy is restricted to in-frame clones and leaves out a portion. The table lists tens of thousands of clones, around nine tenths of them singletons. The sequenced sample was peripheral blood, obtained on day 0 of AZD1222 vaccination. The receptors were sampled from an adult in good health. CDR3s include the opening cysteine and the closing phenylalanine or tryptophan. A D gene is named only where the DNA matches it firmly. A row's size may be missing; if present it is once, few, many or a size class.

DNA: TGTGCCAGCAGTTTTAGTAGCGTCGACGAGCAGTACTTC
CDR3: CASSFSSVDEQYF
D: NA
size: NA
V: TRBV12-3/TRBV12-4
J: TRBJ2-7

DNA: TGTGCCAGCAGTCCGAGACATTCCTCTGGGGCCAACGTCCTGACTTTC
CDR3: CASSPRHSSGANVLTF
D: NA
size: NA
V: TRBV28
J: TRBJ2-6

DNA: TGTGCCAGCAGTACCCTTACTCAAGAGACCCAGTACTTC
CDR3: CASSTLTQETQYF
D: NA
size: once
V: TRBV27
J: TRBJ2-5

DNA: TGTGCCAGCAGTTACCCATGGGGGACGGGTGAGCAGTTCTTC
CDR3: CASSYPWGTGEQFF
D: NA
size: NA
V: TRBV6-2/TRBV6-3
J: TRBJ2-1

DNA: TGTGCCAGCAGCCCGGGACAGTATGGAGAGACCCAGTACTTC
CDR3: CASSPGQYGETQYF
D: TRBD1
size: NA
V: TRBV3-1/TRBV3-2
J: TRBJ2-5

DNA: TGTGCCAGCAGCCCGTCCGGGGAGAAGTACTTC
CDR3: CASSPSGEKYF
D: NA
size: NA
V: TRBV11-1
J: TRBJ2-7

DNA: TGTGCCAGCAGCTCTTTCCAGGGGGCGCGAGAGCAGTACTTC
CDR3: CASSSFQGAREQYF
D: TRBD1
size: NA
V: TRBV6-2/TRBV6-3
J: TRBJ2-7

DNA: TGTGCCAGCAGCTTAACATTAAGCTCCTACGAGCAGTACTTC
CDR3: CASSLTLSSYEQYF
D: NA
size: few
V: TRBV7-2
J: TRBJ2-7

DNA: TGTGCCAGCCTCGGGACCCTTGTCGGCTATGGCTACACCTTC
CDR3: CASLGTLVGYGYTF
D: NA
size: once
V: TRBV2
J: TRBJ1-2

DNA: TGTGCCAGCAGTTCTCCGGGACAGAAACCCTACGAGCAGTACTTC
CDR3: CASSSPGQKPYEQYF
D: TRBD1
size: NA
V: TRBV28
J: TRBJ2-7

DNA: TGTGCCAGTAGGGAGGGGAGCTCCTATAATTCACCCCTCCACTTT
CDR3: CASREGSSYNSPLHF
D: NA
size: few
V: TRBV19
J: TRBJ1-6

DNA: TGTGCCAGCAGCTTAGCAACAGGAGAGCAGTACTTC
CDR3: CASSLATGEQYF
D: NA
size: NA
V: TRBV11-3
J: TRBJ2-7

DNA: TGTGCCAGCAGCCCATCCATGGGGGGCAGTGACTACTATGGCTACACCTTC
CDR3: CASSPSMGGSDYYGYTF
D: NA
size: NA
V: TRBV7-9
J: TRBJ1-2

DNA: TGTGCCAGCAGCTTAACCATGGGACAGGGGGACACTGAAGCTTTCTTT
CDR3: CASSLTMGQGDTEAFF
D: TRBD1
size: NA
V: TRBV7-3
J: TRBJ1-1

DNA: TGTGCCAGCAGCCTTAGATGGGCAGAGCTCTATGGCTACACCTTC
CDR3: CASSLRWAELYGYTF
D: NA
size: NA
V: TRBV3-1/TRBV3-2
J: TRBJ1-2

DNA: TGTGCCAGCAGTTACGAAGGCCCGGGTTCCTACGAGCAGTACTTC
CDR3: CASSYEGPGSYEQYF
D: NA
size: NA
V: TRBV6-6
J: TRBJ2-7

DNA: TGCGCCAGCAGCTTACAGGTGGCCCAGTACTTC
CDR3: CASSLQVAQYF
D: NA
size: NA
V: TRBV5-1
J: TRBJ2-5

DNA: TGTGCCAGCTCACCACCCTCTGGAACCACAGATACGCAGTATTTT
CDR3: CASSPPSGTTDTQYF
D: NA
size: once
V: TRBV18
J: TRBJ2-3

DNA: TGTGCCAGCAGTTTAAGCAGTCACGGCTACACCTTC
CDR3: CASSLSSHGYTF
D: NA
size: NA
V: TRBV28
J: TRBJ1-2

DNA: TGTGCCAGCAGCTCCACAGAGGGCAATCAGCCCCAGCATTTT
CDR3: CASSSTEGNQPQHF
D: NA
size: NA
V: TRBV7-2
J: TRBJ1-5

DNA: TGTGCCAGCAGCTTAGGACAGGGGCTTTGGGAGCAGTACTTC
CDR3: CASSLGQGLWEQYF
D: TRBD1
size: NA
V: TRBV11-2
J: TRBJ2-7

DNA: TGTGCCAGCAGCGTTCGCGAAAAGAAGGTCGATGGCTACACCTTC
CDR3: CASSVREKKVDGYTF
D: NA
size: NA
V: TRBV9
J: TRBJ1-2

DNA: TGTGCCAGCAGCCCCAACGGCATGAACACTGAAGCTTTCTTT
CDR3: CASSPNGMNTEAFF
D: NA
size: NA
V: TRBV6-4
J: TRBJ1-1

DNA: TGCAGCGCGTGGACAGGGGAGGGATATGGCTACACCTTC
CDR3: CSAWTGEGYGYTF
D: TRBD1
size: once
V: TRBV29-1
J: TRBJ1-2

DNA: TGTGCCAGCAGTTACCAGTCACCCCGAAGCGGGGAGCTGTTTTTT
CDR3: CASSYQSPRSGELFF
D: NA
size: NA
V: TRBV6-2/TRBV6-3
J: TRBJ2-2

DNA: TGTGCCAGTACCCGGGGGGATTGGGACAGCTATAATTCACCCCTCCACTTT
CDR3: CASTRGDWDSYNSPLHF
D: TRBD1
size: NA
V: TRBV19
J: TRBJ1-6

DNA: TGTGCCAGCAGCCAAGTAGTCAGGGAAGATGGCTACACCTTC
CDR3: CASSQVVREDGYTF
D: NA
size: NA
V: TRBV3-1/TRBV3-2
J: TRBJ1-2

DNA: TGTGCCAGCACGACAGACTTAACCCTCTCCAATGAGCAGTTCTTC
CDR3: CASTTDLTLSNEQFF
D: NA
size: NA
V: TRBV7-2
J: TRBJ2-1

DNA: TGTGCTAGTGGTTTCTACACAGGGGAAGCTTTCTTT
CDR3: CASGFYTGEAFF
D: NA
size: NA
V: TRBV12-5
J: TRBJ1-1

DNA: TGTGCCAGCTCATGGGACAGGGGCGGCAATCAGCCCCAGCATTTT
CDR3: CASSWDRGGNQPQHF
D: TRBD1
size: once
V: TRBV18
J: TRBJ1-5

DNA: TGTGCCAGCAGCCAAGGGTCCCCCAGCGGGGGGGCTTCAGATACGCAGTATTTT
CDR3: CASSQGSPSGGASDTQYF
D: TRBD2
size: NA
V: TRBV3-1/TRBV3-2
J: TRBJ2-3

DNA: TGTGCCAGCAGCTCTAGCGCCTCCTACAATGAGCAGTTCTTC
CDR3: CASSSSASYNEQFF
D: NA
size: NA
V: TRBV7-9
J: TRBJ2-1

DNA: TGTGCCAGCAGCTTAGAGACAGGGTCCGGGGAGCTGTTTTTT
CDR3: CASSLETGSGELFF
D: TRBD1
size: NA
V: TRBV11-2
J: TRBJ2-2

DNA: TGTGCCAGCTCCGGGGGCGCGGGGTACGAGCAGTACTTC
CDR3: CASSGGAGYEQYF
D: NA
size: few
V: TRBV18
J: TRBJ2-7

DNA: TGTGCCAGCAGCTTAGGGACAGGCAATGAGCAGTTCTTC
CDR3: CASSLGTGNEQFF
D: TRBD1
size: NA
V: TRBV7-9
J: TRBJ2-1

DNA: TGTGCCAGCAGGACTCCGGCGGGAACCGAGCAGTACTTC
CDR3: CASRTPAGTEQYF
D: NA
size: NA
V: TRBV28
J: TRBJ2-7

DNA: TGTGCCAGCAGTGAAACAGGGCTTCAAGAGACCCAGTACTTC
CDR3: CASSETGLQETQYF
D: NA
size: NA
V: TRBV25-1
J: TRBJ2-5

DNA: TGTGCCAGCAGTGCTCCGGGAGGAATCACCGGGGAGCTGTTTTTT
CDR3: CASSAPGGITGELFF
D: TRBD2
size: few
V: TRBV2
J: TRBJ2-2

DNA: TGTGCCACCAGCAGTTCCCGGGAGGGAAGAGAGACCCAGTACTTC
CDR3: CATSSSREGRETQYF
D: TRBD2
size: NA
V: TRBV15
J: TRBJ2-5

DNA: TGTGCCAGCAGCTTGGCAGGTCGTCAAGAGACCCAGTACTTC
CDR3: CASSLAGRQETQYF
D: NA
size: NA
V: TRBV5-4
J: TRBJ2-5

DNA: TGTGCCACCAGTGGAGACAGCGCGAATGAAAAACTGTTTTTT
CDR3: CATSGDSANEKLFF
D: NA
size: NA
V: TRBV24-1
J: TRBJ1-4

DNA: TGTGCCAGCAGCTTACTAGCGGTTGGGGCCGGGGAGCTGTTTTTT
CDR3: CASSLLAVGAGELFF
D: TRBD2
size: few
V: TRBV5-4
J: TRBJ2-2

DNA: TGTGCCAGCAGCTCCCTCATTCCCCGGAAGACTAACTATGGCTACACCTTC
CDR3: CASSSLIPRKTNYGYTF
D: NA
size: few
V: TRBV7-2
J: TRBJ1-2

DNA: TGTGCCAGCAGTTACTTGGGATACTCCTACGAGCAGTACTTC
CDR3: CASSYLGYSYEQYF
D: NA
size: NA
V: TRBV6-6
J: TRBJ2-7

DNA: TGTGCCATCAGTGGAGGGGGGCTTTCTAACTATGGCTACACCTTC
CDR3: CAISGGGLSNYGYTF
D: NA
size: NA
V: TRBV10-3
J: TRBJ1-2

DNA: TGTGCCAGTAAAGACAGTCCCGGAGACACTGAAGCTTTCTTT
CDR3: CASKDSPGDTEAFF
D: NA
size: once
V: TRBV19
J: TRBJ1-1

DNA: TGTGCCAGCAGTTTAGACAGTAACTATGGCTACACCTTC
CDR3: CASSLDSNYGYTF
D: NA
size: NA
V: TRBV28
J: TRBJ1-2

DNA: TGTGCCAGCAGTTTATACTCTAGCATCCCCGGGAATGAGCAGTTCTTC
CDR3: CASSLYSSIPGNEQFF
D: NA
size: NA
V: TRBV27
J: TRBJ2-1

DNA: TGTGCCAGCAGCTTAGATGGATTGGGGACCCAGTACTTC
CDR3: CASSLDGLGTQYF
D: NA
size: NA
V: TRBV7-2
J: TRBJ2-5

DNA: TGTGCCAGCAGCTCCGGGACAGGAACGGATCAGCCCCAGCATTTT
CDR3: CASSSGTGTDQPQHF
D: TRBD1
size: NA
V: TRBV11-1
J: TRBJ1-5

DNA: TGTGCCAGCAGTTACTCTTCGGGGTCCCTCTACGAGCAGTACTTC
CDR3: CASSYSSGSLYEQYF
D: NA
size: NA
V: TRBV6-6
J: TRBJ2-7

DNA: TGTGCCAGCACTTGGGGACAGAATAATGAAAAACTGTTTTTT
CDR3: CASTWGQNNEKLFF
D: TRBD1
size: NA
V: TRBV6-6
J: TRBJ1-4

DNA: TGTGCCAGCATCCAGGGGGGAAGCTATGGCTACACCTTC
CDR3: CASIQGGSYGYTF
D: TRBD1
size: NA
V: TRBV28
J: TRBJ1-2

DNA: TGTGCCAGCAGCCAAGCCCCCGACAGGACCTATGGCTACACCTTC
CDR3: CASSQAPDRTYGYTF
D: NA
size: NA
V: TRBV4-2
J: TRBJ1-2

DNA: TGCGCCAGCAGGGACAGGGGAAGTGGTGAAAAACTGTTTTTT
CDR3: CASRDRGSGEKLFF
D: TRBD1
size: NA
V: TRBV10-2
J: TRBJ1-4

DNA: TGTGCCAGCAGGTCCAGGGGGGGGGACTACGAGCAGTACTTC
CDR3: CASRSRGGDYEQYF
D: NA
size: NA
V: TRBV28
J: TRBJ2-7